What follows is one T cell receptor (beta chain) and its context. The data belong to a study of blood T cell repertoires in COVID-19. On the study more broadly: Samples of COVID-19 (acute and convalescent) were obtained from the United States, Italy and Spain. In each case, the material was cDNA or gDNA derived from T cells, B-cell-depleted T cells, or PBMCs.

Original processing methods: Researchers report that nucleated cell counts were estimated from reference gene primer amplification. Sequencing used immunoSEQ multiplex PCR; TCRdb keeps in-frame clones, though not all of them. V and J calls and clone size follow that table, whereas D and trimming were derived from the DNA. The sample records over 600,000 clones, just under 90% being singletons. The CDR3 length is 15 residues. Per the germline V gene, CDR1 is MNHEY and CDR2 is SVGAGI. Trimming took off 7 bases at V and 1 base at J, with 16 bases between the two ends. The sequence came from a woman aged 18-35 years with acute or convalescent COVID-19. The specimen sequenced was peripheral blood. The chain joins TRBV6-5 to TRBJ1-2; D gene uncertain. The CDR3 DNA follows: TGTGCCAGCACTGCCGGCGGGGTCAATAACTATGGCTACACCTTC. Its protein is CASTAGGVNNYGYTF.